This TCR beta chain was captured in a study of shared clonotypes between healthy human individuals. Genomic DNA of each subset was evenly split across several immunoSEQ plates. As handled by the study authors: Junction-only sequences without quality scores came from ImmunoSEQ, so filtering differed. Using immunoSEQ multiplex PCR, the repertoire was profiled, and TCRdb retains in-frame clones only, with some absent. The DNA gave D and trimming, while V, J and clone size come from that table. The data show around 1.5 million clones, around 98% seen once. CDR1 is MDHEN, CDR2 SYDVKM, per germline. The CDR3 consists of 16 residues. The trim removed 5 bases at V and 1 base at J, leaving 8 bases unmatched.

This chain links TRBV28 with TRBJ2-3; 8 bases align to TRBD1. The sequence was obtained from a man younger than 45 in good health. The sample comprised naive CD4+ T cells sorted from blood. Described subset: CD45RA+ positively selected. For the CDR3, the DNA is TGTGCCAGCAGTCCATCTGGACAGGGTGGCACAGATACGCAGTATTTT. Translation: CASSPSGQGGTDTQYF.